This T cell receptor beta chain was recovered during a study of memory CD8 T cells in hepatitis C reinfection. V was trimmed by 0 bases and J by 8 bases, leaving 14 bases between them. The germline CDR1 and CDR2 sequences are SQVTM and ANQGSEA. This CDR3 has 14 residues. Regarding time point: pre-reinfection, 55 to 20 weeks before reinfection detection. No in vitro expansion preceded TCR sequencing of the sorted cells. Donors were people who inject drugs in the Montreal HEPCO cohort. Study-level points and caveats: Conclusions on public clonotypes and secondary clearance were not definitive with four or five donors.

Repertoires were generated with immunoSEQ multiplex PCR, while TCRdb's copy carries only in-frame clones and drops some. Of over 50,000 clones listed, under 90% are singletons. This clone was seen just once. Its target is not known. Source material: naive CD8+ T cells sorted from blood. The source of this sequence is a man in his late teens or twenties with hepatitis C virus infection. J is TRBJ2-1 and V is TRBV29-1, with D tentatively TRBD1 (6 bases). The CDR3 sequence is CSVEDLARGDEQFF. CDR3 bases: TGCAGCGTTGAAGATCTTGCCAGGGGCGATGAGCAGTTCTTC.